This T cell receptor beta chain emerged from a study of blood T cell repertoires in COVID-19 (dated by TCRdb to the early 2020s). In the study overall: Samples from collaborators originated in the United States, Italy and Spain and spanned both the acute and convalescent phases of COVID-19. The prospective study material was composed of cDNA or gDNA derived from T cells, B-cell-depleted T cells, or PBMCs. Subjects who had been exposed to COVID-19, were actively infected with it, or had recovered from it provided the deeply sampled blood TCRbeta repertoires that made up the dataset. A freely available public database, intended as a resource for researchers studying the immune response to SARS-CoV-2, is where the repertoires were released. The samples were drawn from two sources: the first 160 participants of the ongoing ImmuneRACE study, and over 1,000 subjects contributed by 6 global collaborators. A de-identified subject ID, COVID-19 status, age in years and sex were almost always included in the sample metadata. HLA class I and class II types, where available, came from metadata supplied by the sample provider rather than from assay-based typing. Study-wide findings and limitations: The quantity of clinical and demographic metadata differed by source and by participant and was supplied without curation.

Note on this clone: This clone's antigen is unknown. No much larger clonotype is one base removed from it; base qualities were not supplied.

Collaborating institutions collected whole blood in K2EDTA tubes following their own protocols. For TCRbeta analysis, collaborator samples were shipped as frozen whole blood, as isolated PBMCs, or as DNA extracted from either sample type. The cysteine opens and the phenylalanine closes a CDR3 of 14 amino acids. The entry retains the CDR3 DNA only, 42 bases that are in frame from base 1. V is shortened by 3 bases, J by 3 bases, and the region joining them spans 10 bases. CDR1 is given as MGHDK and CDR2 as SYGVNS, both from the germline V gene. The immunoSEQ Assay, a bias-controlled multiplex PCR, was used to amplify TCRbeta CDR3 regions from genomic DNA. Processing in the source paper ran as follows. Within the assay, amplification of reference gene primers was used to estimate how many nucleated cells each sample contained. To quantify the absolute abundance of each unique TCRbeta CDR3 rearrangement, sequence reads were collapsed and filtered. For each sample, productive Simpson clonality was calculated by taking the square root of Simpson's diversity index across productive rearrangements. TCRdb carries this immuneACCESS record with in-frame sequences only. Its versions omit some clonotypes, under half of them owing to an unresolved V gene in the studies checked, with the rest unexplained. V, J and clone size are those of that table, while D and trimming were read from the DNA. In all, the sample holds around 700,000 clones, and around 89% of those were seen once. The biggest ten clones account for roughly 0.25% of the sample.

Sequenced sample: peripheral blood. The chain joins TRBV25-1 to TRBJ2-3; no D segment can be confidently identified. The TCR comes from a woman under 30 with acute or convalescent COVID-19. The DNA sequence is given as TGTGCCAGCAGTGAGGTGATTAGTACAGATACGCAGTATTTT. This gives the protein CASSEVISTDTQYF.